One T cell receptor beta chain is described in this entry. The sample is drawn from a study of blood T cell repertoires in COVID-19. Across the study: T cells, B-cell-depleted T cells, or PBMCs supplied cDNA or gDNA.

Self-reported history from a screening survey and questionnaire set each donor's cohort. The CDR3 loop spans 19 amino acids. The V and J ends lost 0 bases and 4 bases, in that order; junction bases with no gene match: 9. Germline lookup yields CDR1 SGHVS and CDR2 FQNEAQ. The protocol was immunoSEQ multiplex PCR, while the TCRdb copy is restricted to in-frame clones and leaves out a portion. Here the sample spans about 140,000 clones, less than 90% being singletons. The sample was PBMCs or T cells enriched from blood (not recorded which). The rearrangement joins TRBV7-8 to TRBJ2-2; TRBD2 aligns across 12 bases. This TCR derives from a man aged 35 to 55 with acute COVID-19. Written as DNA, the CDR3 is TGTGCCAGCAGCTTAGCGGTCCTAGCGGGAGGGCCCGGCACCGGGGAGCTGTTTTTT. It encodes CASSLAVLAGGPGTGELFF. The full variable domain, completed using reference TRBV7-8 and TRBJ2-2, is GAGVSQSPRYKVAKRGQDVALRCDPISGHVSLFWYQQALGQGPEFLTYFQNEAQLDKSGLPSDRFFAERPEGSVSTLKIQRTQQEDSAVYLCASSLAVLAGGPGTGELFFGEGSRLTVL.